This entry lists 5 T cell receptor beta chains sequenced from one sample in a study of chemoradiotherapy in HPV16-positive cancers. Assay: immunoSEQ multiplex PCR; the TCRdb copy retains only in-frame clones and omits some. The sample has roughly 9,000 clones; 78% are singletons. The sample was acquired from a patient who underwent chemoradiotherapy. These TCRs come from a human donor with HPV-associated anogenital cancer.

This chain links TRBV10-3 with TRBJ1-2; D ambiguous. In germline, CDR1 is ENHRY, CDR2 SYGVKD. The CDR3 loop spans 14 amino acids. V lost 5 bases and J lost 3, with 13 bases in between. The CDR3 DNA reads TGTGCCATCAGTCCGCAACCAGGCGACTATGGCTACACCTTC. This encodes CAISPQPGDYGYTF.

The chain is built from TRBV5-6 and TRBJ2-5; D may be TRBD2 (6 bases). The CDR3 totals 13 residues. The germline V gene has CDR1 SGHDT and CDR2 YYEEEE. V was shortened by 4 bases and J by 7 bases, with 14 bases between the two germline ends. The chain's CDR3 is CASSGGLPRTQYF. The CDR3 DNA follows: TGTGCCAGCAGCGGAGGGCTTCCCAGGACCCAGTACTTC.

This chain connects TRBV30 to TRBJ2-6; D might be TRBD1 or TRBD2, each matching 5 bases. Germline V gene lookup returns CDR1 GTSNPN and CDR2 SVGIG (reference sequence). The V end was cut by 2 bases, the J end by 0 bases, with 11 bases between. The CDR3 extends over 16 amino acids. The CDR3 loop is CAWSTGPTSGANVLTF. The DNA for the CDR3 is TGTGCCTGGAGTACGGGACCGACCTCTGGGGCCAACGTCCTGACTTTC.

CDR3 sequence: CASRNSGAGTDTQYF. The CDR3 DNA is TGTGCCAGCAGAAATAGCGGGGCCGGCACAGATACGCAGTATTTT. V is TRBV6-5 and J is TRBJ2-3; 8 positions match TRBD2. Unmatched junction bases numbered 6, after V lost 6 bases and J lost 1 base. Germline loops: CDR1 MNHEY, CDR2 SVGAGI. The CDR3 loop spans 15 amino acids.

The chain carries TRBV7-2 and TRBJ1-1; D gene ambiguous. Per germline, CDR1 SGHTA and CDR2 FQGNSA. The CDR3 has 14 amino acids. V was shortened by 2 bases and J by 4 bases, with 11 bases between the two germline ends. CDR3 loop: CASSLPGLTTEAFF. The CDR3 nucleotides are TGTGCCAGCAGCTTACCCGGGCTTACCACTGAAGCTTTCTTT.